The 5 T cell receptor beta chains listed next were all sequenced from one sample in a study of blood T cell repertoires in COVID-19 (TCRdb year 2020). Library construction relied on the immunoSEQ multiplex PCR assay. TCRdb stores this immuneACCESS table with in-frame sequences only. Part of the clones is absent; in the studies checked, under half of the shortfall reflects unresolved V genes, and no reason is known for the rest. The sample table holds roughly 180,000 clones, of which more than 80% were seen once. The top ten constitute just under 8.5% of the sample. Sequencing input: peripheral blood. The receptors derive from a woman in her sixties with acute or convalescent COVID-19.

The rearrangement links TRBV12-2 to TRBJ2-1; the D call TRBD1 from the table was never checked on the DNA. TRBV12-2 is shown as a pseudogene. This CDR3 comprises 14 residues. CDR3 residues: CASRLKWPSREQFF. CDR3 nucleotides: TGTGCAAGTCGCTTAAAATGGCCTTCCAGGGAGCAGTTCTTC.

The genes are TRBV7-8 and TRBJ1-3, with no clear D. The CDR3 extends over 13 amino acids. Per germline, CDR1 SGHVS and CDR2 FQNEAQ. Deletions cut 2 bases from V and 4 bases from J, with 6 bases between. CDR3 region: CASSLLSGNTIYF. In DNA form, the CDR3 reads TGTGCCAGCAGCTTACTCTCCGGAAACACCATATATTTT.

Written as DNA, the CDR3 is TGTGCCAGCAGTGAACATTTGAGGAGAGAGCTGTTTTTT. The encoded protein is CASSEHLRRELFF. The chain combines TRBV6-1 with TRBJ2-2; no definite D call. CDR1 is MNHNS and CDR2 is SASEGT in the germline V gene. This CDR3 comprises 13 residues. Trimming pared 2 bases from V and 11 bases from J, leaving 12 bases between.

V usage is TRBV5-1 and J usage is TRBJ2-7; 7 nucleotides line up with TRBD2. V dropped 6 bases and J dropped 2; count of bases not matched to a gene: 8. Germline CDR1 SGHRS, CDR2 YFSETQ. The CDR3 totals 14 residues. The CDR3 is CASKLREATYEQYV. The CDR3 coding sequence is TGCGCCAGCAAACTCCGGGAGGCGACCTACGAGCAGTACGTC.

The chain has TRBV6-2 or TRBV6-3 and TRBJ2-2; D might be TRBD1 (5 bases). CDR1 MNHEY and CDR2 SVGEGT come from the germline V gene. CDR3 size: 15 residues. V lost 4 bases and J 2 bases, leaving 11 bases between the germline ends. CDR3 sequence: CASSLVGPNTGELFF. The CDR3 DNA reads as TGTGCCAGCAGTTTAGTGGGGCCTAACACCGGGGAGCTGTTTTTT.